The source of this TCR beta chain is a study of tumor and adjacent non-tumor tissue in lung cancer. TCRbeta libraries were built with three rounds of nested PCR, modified from ARM-PCR. Each CDR3 protein gets one entry after TCRdb re-called the multiplex PCR reads with MiXCR. The repertoire includes roughly 120,000 distinct CDR3 sequences, 60% to 70% of them detected once, and roughly 19% sits in the top ten. The CDR3 extends over 19 amino acids. Germline V gene data show CDR1 as LGHNA and CDR2 as YNFKEQ. No cell sorting was done before RNA was extracted from the tissue. Distant lung tissue was collected more than 3 cm away from the tumor edge. To note about this clonotype: A junction boundary mismatches the germline segment, possibly from a read error.

The sequence was obtained from a man aged 55 to 70 with non-small cell lung cancer. Sequences were obtained from distant non-tumor lung tissue. The chain uses TRBV4-2 and TRBJ2-4; D is undetermined. CDR3 loop: CVSSQAQVRGSLAKNIQYF. The CDR3 nucleotides read TGTGTCAGCAGTCAAGCGCAGGTTAGAGGATCGTTAGCCAAAAACATTCAGTACTTC.